The entry below describes one T cell receptor beta chain. The antigen it binds to is not known. No much larger clonotype is one base removed from it; base qualities were not supplied. The roughly 39 donors, aged 6 to 90 years, were systemically healthy Caucasian individuals from Russia. About 9.6 milliliters of peripheral blood were collected from each donor into EDTA-treated Vacutainer tubes. Ficoll-Paque density-gradient centrifugation was used to isolate PBMCs, with at least 6.5 million per sample. Trizol reagent was used to extract total RNA from the PBMCs, yielding at least 5 micrograms per sample. For every donor, flow cytometry on a PBMC aliquot measured the percentage of naive CD45RAhigh/CD27high T cells. The data stem from a study of blood T cells in healthy people across ages (dated by TCRdb to the mid-2010s). About the full investigation: In model experiments, roughly one uniquely barcoded TCR beta cDNA molecule per two T cells was captured by template switching. Using the same blood draw, the study looked at two additional independent replicas of 1 million unique cDNA reads for two donors, one aged 18 to 29 and the other aged 80 or older. To avoid experimental bias, donors of different ages were randomly spread across the sequencing lanes. Four age groups were formed from the donors: young (average 16 years), middle-aged (roughly 38), aged (approximately 60) and long-lived (less than 85). Age-related changes in TCR beta repertoire diversity were measured in the study by deep sequencing normalized with unique cDNA molecular identifiers.

The study at large found these results: Estimates of total diversity based on one million sequenced T cells were considered lower bounds and underestimates. Because donor CMV infection status was unknown, age-related changes in expanded clonotypes were potentially confounded. Since profiling was done on bulk unsorted PBMCs, naive and antigen-experienced compartments could not be conclusively compared. Observed TCR beta diversity per million T cells fell roughly linearly with age, and a significant reduction was already apparent by age approximately 41. There was a strong correlation between observed TCR beta diversity and the percentage of naive T cells measured by flow cytometry. Compared with the aged group, more naive CD4+ T cells, fewer expanded clones and increased TCR diversity were shown by the long-lived group, suggesting age selection.

Libraries were built with 5' RACE. These reads were obtained on an Illumina HiSeq 2500. A second roughly 7 to 11 cycle PCR used a sample-barcoded 5' primer and a J-beta primer mix. A template-switch 5' adaptor carrying 12 random nucleotides introduced a unique molecular identifier onto each TCR beta cDNA molecule. Each sample yielded at least 3 million CDR3-containing paired-end reads. All of the RNA was converted into first-strand cDNA using the Mint cDNA synthesis kit, with a TRBC-specific oligonucleotide serving as the primer. After uracil-DNA glycosylase treatment, a first 18-cycle PCR used universal primers M1SS and BC2_uni_R on all cDNA. From the authors' description of their analysis: Each sample was normalized by randomly selecting 1 million high-quality reads, each carrying a distinct molecular identifier. Reads sharing molecular identifiers were discarded rather than binned into consensus sequences. MiTCR, set to a Q25 quality threshold and the strictest error-elimination algorithm, was used for CDR3 identification, clonotype clustering and error correction. A nonparametric unseen species model using Euler transformation provided a lower-bound estimate of total TCR beta diversity. The public sequencing data were trimmed at Q25 with fastp and processed into clonotypes with MiXCR by TCRdb, which kept only in-frame beta chains. For every CDR3 protein sequence, its rows merge into one entry that carries the most common genes and DNA. TCRdb, rather than the study authors, made the V and J calls. The sample table shows about 900,000 distinct CDR3 sequences, and approximately 67% are seen once. The ten largest make up about 27% of the sample.

Sequenced input: blood. The sequence derives from a man aged 30-40 years in good health.

The nucleotides read TGTGCCACCAGTGATTTGGAGGGGGGGCCGGACACCGGGGAGCTGTTTTTT. Its translation reads: CATSDLEGGPDTGELFF. The chain employs TRBV24-1 and TRBJ2-2; matching of 7 bases hints at TRBD2 as the D gene. Sequences KGHDR (CDR1) and SFDVKD (CDR2) are obtained from the germline V gene. Cut back by 0 bases and 3 bases, the V and J ends lie 13 bases apart. The CDR3 numbers 17 residues from cysteine through phenylalanine. Solely the CDR3 DNA is kept, with 51 bases framed from the first base.